These 24 T cell receptor beta chains were sequenced from one sample in a study of cytomegalovirus exposure and HLA in healthy donors. In the PCR, 60 Vbeta and 13 Jbeta primers were used. Sequenced by immunoSEQ multiplex PCR; TCRdb stores in-frame clones only, minus some. The data contain about 130,000 clones, approximately 72% of them singletons. Sequenced: PBMCs. These receptors were collected from a human donor in good health.

This clone was seen only a few times. The chain uses TRBV25-1 and TRBJ1-5; D not resolved. Germline CDR1 and CDR2: MGHDK and SYGVNS. Trimming removed 2 bases at V and 0 bases at J, with 5 bases between. CDR3 length: 14 residues. CDR3 bases: TGTGCCAGCAGTGAACTAAGTAGCAATCAGCCCCAGCATTTT. This gives the protein CASSELSSNQPQHF.

The CDR3 nucleotides read TGTGCCAGCAGCTTATTCGGGGCGGGGGGCGGCACAGATACGCAGTATTTT. Encoded protein: CASSLFGAGGGTDTQYF. The chain couples TRBV7-6 to TRBJ2-3, with TRBD2 matching 8 bases. V dropped 2 bases and J dropped 1; count of bases not matched to a gene: 8. CDR1 is SGHVS and CDR2 is FNYEAQ in the germline V gene. The CDR3 runs to 17 residues.

The chain carries TRBV2 and TRBJ2-1, with 8 bases fitting TRBD2. After removal of 6 bases from V and 4 bases from J, the junction contained 17 bases not matched to a gene. The CDR3 covers 18 residues. Germline V CDR1 and CDR2: SNHLY, FYNNEI. The CDR3 bases are TGTGCCAGCAGGGGACTAGGCGGGAAGTCGAGGGAATACAATGAGCAGTTCTTC. Translated: CASRGLGGKSREYNEQFF.

The chain couples TRBV30 to TRBJ1-5, with 8 bases matching TRBD1. The CDR3 has 14 residues. CDR1 and CDR2 from the germline V gene are GTSNPN and SVGIG (reference sequence). V was pared by 3 bases and J by 6 bases, with 7 bases of the junction left unmatched. In nucleotides, the CDR3 is TGTGCCTGGAGGCTGACAGGGGCTGGTCAGCCCCAGCATTTT. Amino acid sequence: CAWRLTGAGQPQHF.

The V and J genes are TRBV13 and TRBJ2-5; TRBD1 aligns across 7 bases. This CDR3 comprises 15 residues. Germline V gives CDR1 PRHDT, CDR2 FYEKMQ (reference sequence). The V and J ends lost 5 bases and 11 bases, in that order; junction bases with no gene match: 17. The CDR3 coding sequence is TGTGCCAGCAGCCAAGTACGACAGGGCATTTGGGAGCAGTACTTC. It translates to CASSQVRQGIWEQYF.

The chain combines TRBV28 with TRBJ1-5; 7 nucleotides agree with TRBD1. In germline, CDR1 is MDHEN, CDR2 SYDVKM. The CDR3 length is 16 residues. Losses at the gene ends were 4 bases for V and 3 bases for J; bases not matched to a gene: 9. DNA for the CDR3: TGTGCCAGCAGTTCGCAGGGGGGATTGTCCAATCAGCCCCAGCATTTT. Translating it yields CASSSQGGLSNQPQHF.

This clone was counted a single time. In DNA, the CDR3 is TGTGCCAGCAGCTCGACAGGGAAGTACCCCGGGGAGCTGTTTTTT. It specifies CASSSTGKYPGELFF. V and J are TRBV7-9 and TRBJ2-2, with 7 nucleotides matching TRBD1. The CDR3 consists of 15 residues. V lost 4 bases to trimming and J lost 6 bases; unmatched junction nucleotides: 8. The germline gives CDR1 SEHNR, CDR2 FQNEAQ (reference sequence).

The V gene is TRBV19, the J gene TRBJ1-3, with unresolved D. CDR1 and CDR2 (germline): LNHDA, SQIVND (reference sequence). The length of the CDR3 is 15 residues. Trimming took 3 bases from V and 0 from J, leaving 9 bases between them. The CDR3 DNA sequence: TGTGCCAGTAGTATCCCGACTATCTCTGGAAACACCATATATTTT. Translation: CASSIPTISGNTIYF.

This clone was seen more than once but under ten times. The chain is built from TRBV7-2 and TRBJ2-5, with 12 nucleotides matching TRBD2. The germline V gene encodes CDR1 SGHTA and CDR2 FQGNSA. Unmatched junction bases numbered 6, after V lost 3 bases and J lost 4 bases. The CDR3 runs to 16 residues. The CDR3 DNA is TGTGCCAGCAGCTTTGTCGCTAGCGGGGGGGGAGAGACCCAGTACTTC. This sequence encodes CASSFVASGGGETQYF.

V gene TRBV5-1 combines with J gene TRBJ1-4; 7 bases map to TRBD1. Germline CDR1 reads SGHRS; CDR2 reads YFSETQ. This CDR3 spans 16 amino acids. Unmatched junction bases numbered 9, after V lost 0 bases and J lost 7 bases. DNA for the CDR3: TGCGCCAGCAGCTTGGCGCCAGGGGGTAAAGGTGAAAAACTGTTTTTT. Its protein is CASSLAPGGKGEKLFF.

The CDR3 here is CASSYSRQSRDEQFF. The CDR3, as DNA: TGTGCCAGCAGTTACTCGAGGCAGTCTCGTGATGAGCAGTTCTTC. The J gene is TRBJ2-1, the V gene TRBV6-6; no clear D gene. Germline values: CDR1 MNHNY, CDR2 SVGAGI (reference sequence). Trimming took off 0 bases at V and 8 bases at J, with 14 bases between the two ends. This CDR3 is 15 amino acids long.

This chain's CDR3 is CASSHLGLSEAFF. The CDR3 DNA reads as TGCGCCAGCAGCCACCTGGGACTTTCAGAAGCTTTCTTT. The gene calls are TRBV4-1 and TRBJ1-1; D may be TRBD1 (5 bases). The CDR3 is made up of 13 amino acids. Germline lookup yields CDR1 MGHRA and CDR2 YSYEKL. Trimming shortened V by 3 bases and J by 8 bases, and 13 bases separated the two germline ends.

The V and J genes are TRBV6-4 and TRBJ2-7; D is possibly TRBD2 (6 bases). Trimming took 10 bases from V and 1 from J, leaving 20 bases between them. Germline CDR1 MRHNA, CDR2 SNTAGT. This CDR3 region has 15 residues. CDR3 sequence reads: CAIIINGGLSYEQYF. CDR3 sequence (DNA): TGTGCCATCATAATTAATGGGGGACTTTCCTACGAGCAGTACTTC.

This chain joins TRBV27 and TRBJ2-6; 12 nucleotides align to TRBD2. The CDR3 is made up of 19 amino acids. Trimming took 2 bases from V and 0 from J; bases not matched to a gene: 5. CDR1 is MNHEY, CDR2 SMNVEV, per germline (reference sequence). The CDR3 DNA sequence: TGTGCCAGCAGTTTACGCCTAGCGGGAGGGCTCTCTGGGGCCAACGTCCTGACTTTC. The encoded protein is CASSLRLAGGLSGANVLTF.

The chain couples TRBV5-1 to TRBJ2-7; TRBD1 is a possible D gene (6 bases). CDR3 size: 14 residues. Germline CDR1 and CDR2: SGHRS and YFSETQ. V was cut by 4 bases and J by 3 bases, with 14 bases left in between. The CDR3 DNA follows: TGCGCCAGCAGCCTGGACAGCCGGCACTACGAGCAGTACTTC. This gives the protein CASSLDSRHYEQYF.

This clone has a handful of counts. The V and J genes are TRBV14 and TRBJ2-3; 11 bases map to TRBD2. Germline trimming cut 1 base from V and 7 bases from J; bases unmatched to any gene: 7. Germline V gene data show CDR1 as SGHDN and CDR2 as FVKESK. The CDR3 length is 16 residues. The CDR3 region has the DNA TGTGCCAGCAGCCAAGCAGTTCTAGCGGGAGGCAATACGCAGTATTTT. The encoded protein is CASSQAVLAGGNTQYF.

This clone showed up just once. This chain joins TRBV11-3 and TRBJ2-2, with D possibly TRBD2 on 5 matching bases. The germline V gene encodes CDR1 SGHNT and CDR2 YENEEA. The CDR3 is 13 amino acids. V dropped 3 bases and J dropped 7 bases, with 9 bases sitting between them. The chain's CDR3 is CASSFIEGGELFF. CDR3 nucleotides: TGTGCCAGCAGCTTTATCGAGGGCGGGGAGCTGTTTTTT.

The chain couples TRBV7-9 to TRBJ2-3; 7 bases line up with TRBD2. V trimming: 5 bases; J trimming: 4 bases; junction bases outside the gene matches: 6. The length of the CDR3 is 14 residues. Germline lookup yields CDR1 SEHNR and CDR2 FQNEAQ (reference sequence). CDR3 sequence (DNA): TGTGCCAGCAGCCCGGGAGGCTCCGCAGATACGCAGTATTTT. Protein sequence: CASSPGGSADTQYF.

The chain links TRBV6-5 to TRBJ2-1; 9 bases align to TRBD2. The germline V gene has CDR1 MNHEY and CDR2 SVGAGI. The V segment lost 5 bases and the J segment 7 bases; nucleotides outside the gene matches: 9. There are 15 residues in the CDR3. The DNA of the CDR3 is TGTGCCAGCAGTAACCTAGCGGGGCGGCGGAATGAGCAGTTCTTC. Its translation: CASSNLAGRRNEQFF.

This clone was recorded only once. The CDR3 DNA follows: TGTGCCAGCTCACCACCGAGTGGCAGGGCCCACGAGCAGTACTTC. This codes for CASSPPSGRAHEQYF. This chain links TRBV18 with TRBJ2-7; possible D gene TRBD1, 5 bases. Trimming removed 0 bases from V and 5 bases from J, with 14 bases in between. Germline values: CDR1 KGHSH, CDR2 LQKENI. CDR3 length equals 15 residues.

This clone came up a few times. The chain links TRBV6-1 to TRBJ1-5; TRBD1 matches 8 bases. V lost 7 bases to trimming and J lost 6 bases; unmatched junction nucleotides: 5. CDR1 and CDR2 from the germline V gene are MNHNS and SASEGT. The CDR3 is 13 residues long. The CDR3 here is CASNTGGGQPQHF. The CDR3 nucleotides read TGTGCCAGCAATACAGGGGGAGGTCAGCCCCAGCATTTT.

The chain combines TRBV5-1 with TRBJ2-5; 15 bases fit TRBD2. V lost 4 bases to trimming and J lost 3 bases; unmatched junction nucleotides: 10. From germline, CDR1 is SGHRS and CDR2 YFSETQ. This CDR3 has 18 amino acids. The CDR3 loop is CASSLGTSGGSPKETQYF. In DNA, the CDR3 is TGCGCCAGCAGCCTAGGGACTAGCGGGGGGAGTCCAAAAGAGACCCAGTACTTC.

The chain is built from TRBV9 and TRBJ1-2, with TRBD1 matching over 10 bases. Germline trimming cut 10 bases from V and 8 bases from J; bases unmatched to any gene: 17. The CDR3 has 15 amino acids. Looked up from germline, CDR1 is SGDLS and CDR2 is YYNGEE. The CDR3 DNA is TGTGCCCGGGGGGGGGTGACAGGGGGCTGTCGGGGCTACACCTTC. It specifies CARGGVTGGCRGYTF. Filled out from reference TRBV9 and TRBJ1-2, the complete variable domain reads DSGVTQTPKHLITATGQRVTLRCSPRSGDLSVYWYQQSLDQGLQFLIQYYNGEERAKGNILERFSAQQFPDLHSELNLSSLELGDSALYFCARGGVTGGCRGYTFGSGTRLTVV.

This chain connects TRBV23-1 to TRBJ2-7; tentatively, D is TRBD2 (6 bases). TRBV23-1 counts as an open reading frame of uncertain function. The V and J ends lost 6 bases and 1 base respectively, with 28 bases between them. The CDR3 totals 19 residues. CDR3 sequence (DNA): TGCGCCAGCAGCCGCGAAAACACTAGCTTCGGTTCGCAATCCTACGAGCAGTACTTC. Protein product: CASSRENTSFGSQSYEQYF.